One and the same sample provided the 2 T cell receptor beta chains below, sequenced in a study of vaccination effects on CD4 cells after COVID-19. The antigens for these receptors are not known. Here immunoSEQ multiplex PCR was the method, and the copy in TCRdb shows in-frame clones only, minus some. The data show tens of thousands of clones, roughly 80% seen once. ViraFEST used viral peptide pools to expand antigen-specific CD4+ T cells before sequencing. Following 10 days of culture, CD4+ T cells were isolated. In the vaccine recipients, nucleocapsid antibodies were negative and there was no prior SARS-CoV-2 infection. Sequencing used CD4+ T cells from PBMCs cultured with HCoV-OC43 spike peptides, obtained before COVID-19 vaccination. The subset: HCoV-OC43 spike overlapping peptide pool stimulation. These TCRs come from a human donor who received a COVID-19 vaccine.

This chain uses TRBV4-1 with TRBJ1-5, with no clear D. CDR3 length: 15 amino acids. Trimming pared 0 bases from V and 9 bases from J, leaving 15 bases between. Per germline, CDR1 MGHRA and CDR2 YSYEKL. The CDR3, as DNA: TGCGCCAGCAGCCAAGATACGACCGGACTCGGGCCCCAGCATTTT. It specifies CASSQDTTGLGPQHF.

The rearrangement uses TRBV7-3 and TRBJ2-5; possibly TRBD1 or TRBD2 for D (5 bases each). Trimming shortened V by 2 bases and J by 4 bases, and 8 bases separated the two germline ends. From germline, CDR1 is SGHTA and CDR2 FQGTGA. The CDR3 length is 13 residues. The CDR3 region is CASSLGGTETQYF. CDR3 bases: TGTGCCAGCAGCTTAGGGGGTACAGAGACCCAGTACTTC.